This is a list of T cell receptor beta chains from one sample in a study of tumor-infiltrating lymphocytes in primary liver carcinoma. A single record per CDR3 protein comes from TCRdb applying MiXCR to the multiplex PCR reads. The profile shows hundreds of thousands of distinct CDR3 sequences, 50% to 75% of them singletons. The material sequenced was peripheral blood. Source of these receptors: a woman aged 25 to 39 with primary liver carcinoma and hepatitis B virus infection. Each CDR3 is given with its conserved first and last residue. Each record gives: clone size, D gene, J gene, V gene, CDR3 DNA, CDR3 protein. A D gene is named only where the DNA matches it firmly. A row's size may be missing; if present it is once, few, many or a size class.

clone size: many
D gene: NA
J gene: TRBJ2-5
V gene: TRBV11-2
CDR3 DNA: TGTGCCAGCAGCTTCAGAGAATTCCAAGAGACCCAGTACTTC
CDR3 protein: CASSFREFQETQYF

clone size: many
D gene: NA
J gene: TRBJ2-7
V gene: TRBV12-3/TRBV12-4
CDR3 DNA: TGTGCCAGCACCTCGGACGACCACTACGAGCAGTACTTC
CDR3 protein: CASTSDDHYEQYF

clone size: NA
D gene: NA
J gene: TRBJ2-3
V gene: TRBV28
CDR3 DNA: TGTGCCACCAAGACTATAGTCCCCCCAGGGGCCCAGCCCCAGTATTTT
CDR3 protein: CATKTIVPPGAQPQYF

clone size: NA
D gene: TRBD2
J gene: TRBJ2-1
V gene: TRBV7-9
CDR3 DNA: TGTGCCAGCGAGGGGACTAGAAACGCGAATGAGCGGTTCTTC
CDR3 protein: CASEGTRNANERFF

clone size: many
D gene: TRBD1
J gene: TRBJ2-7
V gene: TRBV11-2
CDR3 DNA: TGTGCCAGCAGCCAGGACAGGGGTCGAGAGCAGTACTTC
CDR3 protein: CASSQDRGREQYF

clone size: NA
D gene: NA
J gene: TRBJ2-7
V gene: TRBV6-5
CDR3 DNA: TGTGCCAGCAGAGAAGGACAGAGCCCTTCCTACGAGCAGTACTTC
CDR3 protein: CASREGQSPSYEQYF

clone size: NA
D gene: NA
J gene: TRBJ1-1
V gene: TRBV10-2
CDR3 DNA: TGCGCCAGCAGGGAGGGCCATACGGCTGAAGCTTTCTTT
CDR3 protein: CASREGHTAEAFF

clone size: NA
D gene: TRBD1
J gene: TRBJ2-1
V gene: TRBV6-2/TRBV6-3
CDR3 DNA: TGTGCCAGTAGTTACTCGAATTCGGCAGGGGGTTTGTCCTACAATGAGCAGTTCTTC
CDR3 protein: CASSYSNSAGGLSYNEQFF

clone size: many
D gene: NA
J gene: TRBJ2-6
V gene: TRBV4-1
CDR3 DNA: TGCGCCAGCAGCCAAGAAGTGGGAGCTGGGGCCAACGTCCTGACTTTC
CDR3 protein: CASSQEVGAGANVLTF

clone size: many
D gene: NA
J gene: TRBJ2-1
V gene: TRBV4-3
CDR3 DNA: TGCGCCAGCAGCCAAGATATGGACCAAAACAATGAGCAGTTCTTC
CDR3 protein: CASSQDMDQNNEQFF

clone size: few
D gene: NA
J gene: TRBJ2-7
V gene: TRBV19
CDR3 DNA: TGTGCCAGTAGTATTCGGACCGGAATCCCCTACGAGCAGTACTTC
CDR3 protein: CASSIRTGIPYEQYF

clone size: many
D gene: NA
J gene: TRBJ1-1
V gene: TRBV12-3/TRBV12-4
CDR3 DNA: TGTGCCAGCAGTTCCCGGGGTGGCGCTTTCTTT
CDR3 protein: CASSSRGGAFF

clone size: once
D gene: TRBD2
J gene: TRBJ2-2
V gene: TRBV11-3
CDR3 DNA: TGTGCCAGCATCCAAACGGGGGGAGATGTCGGGGAGCTGTTTTTT
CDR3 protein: CASIQTGGDVGELFF

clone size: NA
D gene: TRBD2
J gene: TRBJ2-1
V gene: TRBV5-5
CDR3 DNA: TGTGCCAGCAGCTCCGGACTAGCGGTCGCGGCTGAGCAGTTCTTC
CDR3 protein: CASSSGLAVAAEQFF

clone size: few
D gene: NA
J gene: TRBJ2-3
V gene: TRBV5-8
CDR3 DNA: TGTGCCAGCAGCTTTGGGTCCGCAGATACGCAGTATTTT
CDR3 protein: CASSFGSADTQYF

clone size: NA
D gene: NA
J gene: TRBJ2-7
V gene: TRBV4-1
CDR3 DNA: TGCGCCAGCAGCCAAGCCTTTGGACAGCAATTCTACGAGCAGTACTTC
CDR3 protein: CASSQAFGQQFYEQYF

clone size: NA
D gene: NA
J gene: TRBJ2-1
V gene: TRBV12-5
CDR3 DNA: TGTGCTAGTGGTTTGCTCCCTCAAGACGATAATGAGCAGTTCTTC
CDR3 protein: CASGLLPQDDNEQFF

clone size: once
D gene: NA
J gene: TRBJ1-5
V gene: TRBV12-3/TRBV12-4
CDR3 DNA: TGTTCCAGCAGTCGCGGGCCTTCCCCCCAGCATTTT
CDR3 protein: CSSSRGPSPQHF

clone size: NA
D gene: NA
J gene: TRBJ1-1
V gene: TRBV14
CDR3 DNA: TGTGCCAGCAACCAAGGGGAAAAGGGGTCCACCGAAGCTTTCTTT
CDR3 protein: CASNQGEKGSTEAFF

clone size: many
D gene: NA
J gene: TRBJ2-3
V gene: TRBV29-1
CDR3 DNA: TGCAGCCTCCGTGAGGGCGCAGATACGCAGTATTTT
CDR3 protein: CSLREGADTQYF

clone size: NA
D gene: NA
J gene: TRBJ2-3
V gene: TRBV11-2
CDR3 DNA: TGTGCCAGCAGCTTAGGTGGGAGAGTCAGAGATACGCAGTCTTTT
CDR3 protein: CASSLGGRVRDTQSF

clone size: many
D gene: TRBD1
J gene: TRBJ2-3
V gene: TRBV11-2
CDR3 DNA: TGTGCCAGCAGCTTAGCGTTACAGGGGGGCGGGGATACGCAGTATTTT
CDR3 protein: CASSLALQGGGDTQYF

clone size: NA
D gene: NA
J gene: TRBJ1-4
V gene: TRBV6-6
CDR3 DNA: TGTGCCAGCAGTTACCCTTGGGGCGTTAATGAAAAACTGTTTTTT
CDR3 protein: CASSYPWGVNEKLFF

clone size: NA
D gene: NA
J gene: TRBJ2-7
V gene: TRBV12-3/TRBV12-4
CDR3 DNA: TGTGCCAGCAGTTTAGACTACTCCTACGATCAGTACTTC
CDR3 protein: CASSLDYSYDQYF

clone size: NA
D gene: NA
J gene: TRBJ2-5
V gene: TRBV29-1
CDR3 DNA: TGCAGCGTTGTGGTAGGGCAGGGTAGAGAGACCCAGTACTTC
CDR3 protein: CSVVVGQGRETQYF

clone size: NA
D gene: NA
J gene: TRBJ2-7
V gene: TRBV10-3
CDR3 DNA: TGTGCCATCAATGGGGGCTCCCCCTCCTACGAGCAGTACTTC
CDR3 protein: CAINGGSPSYEQYF

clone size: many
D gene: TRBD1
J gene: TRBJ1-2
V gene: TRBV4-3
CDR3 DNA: TGCGCCAGCAGCCTCGGACAGGGGTCTGGCTACACCTTC
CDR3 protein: CASSLGQGSGYTF

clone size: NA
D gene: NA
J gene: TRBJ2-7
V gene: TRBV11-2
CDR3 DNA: TGTGCCAGCAGCTTGGGGAGCTCCCACGAGCAGCACTTC
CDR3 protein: CASSLGSSHEQHF

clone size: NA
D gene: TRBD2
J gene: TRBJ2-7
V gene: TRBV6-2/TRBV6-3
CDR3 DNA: TGTGCCAGCAGTTTCCGCGGGAGGGCCGTCGACGAGCAGTACTTC
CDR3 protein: CASSFRGRAVDEQYF

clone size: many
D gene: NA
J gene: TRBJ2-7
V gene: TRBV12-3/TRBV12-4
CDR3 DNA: TGTGCCAGCAGTTTCTGGGGACTCCACTACGAGCAGTACTTC
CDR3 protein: CASSFWGLHYEQYF

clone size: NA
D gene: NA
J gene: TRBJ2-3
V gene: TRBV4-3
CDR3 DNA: TGCGCCAGCAGCCAAGACTTGGGGAGTGAGGCAGATACGCAGTATTTT
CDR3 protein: CASSQDLGSEADTQYF

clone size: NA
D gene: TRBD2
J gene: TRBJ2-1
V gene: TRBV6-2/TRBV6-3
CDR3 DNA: TGTGCCAGCTGGCTAGCGGGAGGGGGTGGGAACGAGCAGTTCTTC
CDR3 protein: CASWLAGGGGNEQFF

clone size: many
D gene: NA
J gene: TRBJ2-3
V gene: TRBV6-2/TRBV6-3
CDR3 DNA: TGTGCCAGCAGTTACCTGGTCATGGGAGATACGCAGTATTTT
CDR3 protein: CASSYLVMGDTQYF

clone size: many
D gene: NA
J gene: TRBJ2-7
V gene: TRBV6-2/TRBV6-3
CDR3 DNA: TGTGCCAGCAAGGCGGCAGGGGAGTTCTACGAGCAGTACTTC
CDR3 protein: CASKAAGEFYEQYF

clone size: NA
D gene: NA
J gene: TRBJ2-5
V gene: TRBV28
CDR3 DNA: TGTGCCAGCAGCAACCAACAGGGTTTTAAAGAGACCCAGTACTTC
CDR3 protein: CASSNQQGFKETQYF

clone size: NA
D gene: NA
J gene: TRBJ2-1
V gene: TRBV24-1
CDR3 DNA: TGTGCCACCAGTGATTTGGTAGCTACTACCAATGAGCAGTTCTTC
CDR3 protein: CATSDLVATTNEQFF

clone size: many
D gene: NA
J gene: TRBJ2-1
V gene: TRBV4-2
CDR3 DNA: TGTGCCGGAGGGGTCAGAAGGGACAGTGAGCAGTTCTTC
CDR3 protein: CAGGVRRDSEQFF

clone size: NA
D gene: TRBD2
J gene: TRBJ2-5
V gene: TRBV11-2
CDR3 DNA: TGTGCCAACAACCCTACTAGCGGCCAAGAGACCCAGTACTTC
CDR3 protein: CANNPTSGQETQYF

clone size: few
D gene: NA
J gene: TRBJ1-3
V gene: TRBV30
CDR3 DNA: TGTGCCTGGAGTGCAATTATCTCTGGAAACACCATATATTTT
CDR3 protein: CAWSAIISGNTIYF

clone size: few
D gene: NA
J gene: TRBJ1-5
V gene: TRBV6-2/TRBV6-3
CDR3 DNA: TGTGCCAGTAACCTAAGACAGTCCGGTCAGCCCCAGCATTTT
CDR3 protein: CASNLRQSGQPQHF

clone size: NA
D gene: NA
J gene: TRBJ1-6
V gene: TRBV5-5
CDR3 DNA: TGTACCAGCAGCCTGGACCTATCTGCGACCCTCCACTTT
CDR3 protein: CTSSLDLSATLHF

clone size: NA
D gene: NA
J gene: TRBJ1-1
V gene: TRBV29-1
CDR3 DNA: TGCAGCGCTGCGACAGGTACGAACACTGAAGCTTTCTTT
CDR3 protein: CSAATGTNTEAFF

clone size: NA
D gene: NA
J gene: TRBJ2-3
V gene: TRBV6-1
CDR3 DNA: TGTGCCTGCACCCCGCAGGGAATATCCACAGATACGCAGTATTTT
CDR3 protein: CACTPQGISTDTQYF

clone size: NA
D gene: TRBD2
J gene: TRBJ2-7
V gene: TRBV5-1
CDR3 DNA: TGCGCCAGCAACGACACTAGCGGGTACTCCTACGAGCAGTACTTC
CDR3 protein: CASNDTSGYSYEQYF

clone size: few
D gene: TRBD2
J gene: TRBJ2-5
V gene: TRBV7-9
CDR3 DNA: TGTGCCAGCAGCTTAGCTGGGACTATAAAGACCCAGTATTTC
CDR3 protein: CASSLAGTIKTQYF

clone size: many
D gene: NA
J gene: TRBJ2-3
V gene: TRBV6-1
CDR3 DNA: TGTGCCAGCAGGGGAGACAGGAGACGTCTCACAGATACGCAGTATTTT
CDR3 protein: CASRGDRRRLTDTQYF

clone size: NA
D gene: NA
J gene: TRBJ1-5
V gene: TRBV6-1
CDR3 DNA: TGTGCCAGTAAGGGGATATATAGCAATCAGCCCCAGCATTTC
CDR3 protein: CASKGIYSNQPQHF

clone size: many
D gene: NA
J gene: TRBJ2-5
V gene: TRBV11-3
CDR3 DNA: TGTGCCAGCAGCTTAGGGACTGATGGCCGGCAAGAGACCCAGTACTTC
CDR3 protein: CASSLGTDGRQETQYF

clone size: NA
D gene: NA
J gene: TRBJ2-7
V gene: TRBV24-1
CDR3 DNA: TGTACCACCTTGGGATCGGAGAACTACGAGCAGTACTTC
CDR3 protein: CTTLGSENYEQYF

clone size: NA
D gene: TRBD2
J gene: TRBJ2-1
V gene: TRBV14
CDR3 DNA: TGTGCCAGCAGCCAAGTTGGTAGCGGGACGGGGGGTGAGCAGTTCTTC
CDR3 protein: CASSQVGSGTGGEQFF

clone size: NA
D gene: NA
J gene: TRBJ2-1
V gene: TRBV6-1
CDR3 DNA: TGTGCCAGCGGGGTTTTAAGCTCCTACAATGAGCAGTTCTTC
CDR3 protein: CASGVLSSYNEQFF

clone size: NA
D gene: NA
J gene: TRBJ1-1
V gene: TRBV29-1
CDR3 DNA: TGCAGCGTTCTCCCCGACACAAGCGCTGAAGCTTCCTTT
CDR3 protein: CSVLPDTSAEASF

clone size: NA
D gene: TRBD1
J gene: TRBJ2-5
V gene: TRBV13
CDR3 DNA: TGTGCCAGCAGCTCGCGACAGGGTTTGGGGACCCAGTACTTC
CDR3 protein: CASSSRQGLGTQYF